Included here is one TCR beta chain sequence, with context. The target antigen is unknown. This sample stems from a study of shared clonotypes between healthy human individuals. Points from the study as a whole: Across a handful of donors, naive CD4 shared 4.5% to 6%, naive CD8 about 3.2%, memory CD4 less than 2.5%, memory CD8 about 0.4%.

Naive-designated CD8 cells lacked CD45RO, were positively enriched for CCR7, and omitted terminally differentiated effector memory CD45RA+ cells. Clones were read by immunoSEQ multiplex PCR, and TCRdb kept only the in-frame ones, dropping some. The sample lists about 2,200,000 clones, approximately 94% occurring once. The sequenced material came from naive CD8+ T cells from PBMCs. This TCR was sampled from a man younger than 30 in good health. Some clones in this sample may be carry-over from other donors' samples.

The DNA of the CDR3 is TGTGCCAGCAGTTTCGAGGTGAGCTCCTACAATGAGCAGTTCTTC. It is translated as CASSFEVSSYNEQFF. The chain combines TRBV6-5 with TRBJ2-1; no clear D. Germline values: CDR1 MNHEY, CDR2 SVGAGI. The CDR3 is made up of 15 amino acids. The V end lost 4 bases, the J end lost 0 bases, and 10 bases lay between the germline ends.